This passage covers 22 T cell receptor beta chains from one sample sequenced in a study of beta chain features in type 1 diabetes (dated by TCRdb to 2017 to 2018). Receptor libraries were prepared by the immunoSEQ multiplex PCR assay. The entire isolated RNA was reverse transcribed using the High Capacity cDNA Reverse Transcription Kit, and thus expressed TCRB transcripts were sequenced. Drawn from immuneACCESS, this table holds only the in-frame rearrangements with V and J called that TCRdb kept. Clones are partly lost; checked studies trace under half to an unresolved V gene and leave the rest unexplained. The sample table holds 250,000 to 350,000 clones, of which roughly 15% were seen once. The ten top clones hold over 5.5% of the sample. The sequenced material came from central memory CD4+ T cells from blood. The origin of the receptors is a young man in good health.

The rearrangement uses TRBV6-6 and TRBJ1-6; D remains ambiguous. The CDR3 has 13 residues. Germline assignment: CDR1 MNHNY and CDR2 SVGAGI (reference sequence). V was trimmed by 8 bases and J by 7 bases, leaving 12 bases between them. The CDR3 sequence is CASSMAGNSPLHF. The CDR3 DNA reads TGTGCCAGCTCCATGGCGGGAAATTCACCCCTCCACTTT.

This clone was observed a few times. This chain links TRBV4-3 with TRBJ1-2; tentatively, D is TRBD1 (6 bases). The CDR3 is 14 amino acids. CDR1 and CDR2 (germline): LGHNA, YSLEER. The ends were cut back, 1 base at V and 7 bases at J, with 13 bases in the middle. CDR3 bases: TGCGCCAGCAGCCAAGCTTGGGGGCAGGGTGGCTACACCTTC. It encodes CASSQAWGQGGYTF.

This clone was seen a handful of times. The rearrangement joins TRBV30 to TRBJ1-1; a possible D gene is TRBD1 (6 bases). Germline assignment: CDR1 GTSNPN and CDR2 SVGIG (reference sequence). This CDR3 has 16 amino acids. V lost 1 base to trimming and J lost 0 bases, with 15 bases between them. CDR3 in amino acids: CAWSAAGQFMNTEAFF. The CDR3 nucleotides read TGTGCCTGGAGTGCCGCAGGACAGTTCATGAACACTGAAGCTTTCTTT.

The rearrangement joins TRBV4-3 to TRBJ1-2; 8 bases line up with TRBD1. The CDR3 runs 17 residues. V was pared by 1 base and J by 1 base, with 8 bases of the junction left unmatched. CDR1 LGHNA and CDR2 YSLEER come from the germline V gene. The CDR3 DNA sequence: TGCGCCAGCAGCCAAGTGGGGACAGGACGGCTTAACTATGGCTACACCTTC. It encodes CASSQVGTGRLNYGYTF.

The table lists this clone with many counts. This rearrangement joins TRBV19 to TRBJ1-5; D unclear. The germline CDR1 and CDR2 sequences are LNHDA and SQIVND (reference sequence). The ends were cut back, 4 bases at V and 4 bases at J, with 17 bases in the middle. This CDR3 comprises 16 residues. The CDR3 coding sequence is TGTGCCAGTAGTAGGGCTTACCGGCTAAGAAATCAGCCCCAGCATTTT. Translated: CASSRAYRLRNQPQHF. Filled out from reference TRBV19 and TRBJ1-5, the complete variable domain reads DGGITQSPKYLFRKEGQNVTLSCEQNLNHDAMYWYRQDPGQGLRLIYYSQIVNDFQKGDIAEGYSVSREKKESFPLTVTSAQKNPTAFYLCASSRAYRLRNQPQHFGDGTRLSIL.

This clone has a handful of counts. The V call is TRBV4-3, the J call TRBJ1-5, with TRBD1 identical over 7 bases. The length of the CDR3 is 16 residues. Germline V gives CDR1 LGHNA, CDR2 YSLEER. The trim removed 0 bases at V and 6 bases at J, leaving 8 bases unmatched. Here the CDR3 reads CASSQDYKTGRQPQHF. The DNA for the CDR3 is TGCGCCAGCAGCCAAGATTACAAGACAGGGCGTCAGCCCCAGCATTTT.

This clone was observed a few times. The chain carries TRBV30 and TRBJ1-1; no definite D call. The V gene's germline CDR1 is GTSNPN and CDR2 SVGIG (reference sequence). The CDR3 covers 13 residues. Trimming cost V 2 bases and J 3 bases, with 10 bases left between them. The CDR3 spells CAWSRGRYTEAFF. In DNA, the CDR3 is TGTGCCTGGAGTAGAGGCAGATACACTGAAGCTTTCTTT.

The chain uses TRBV6-5 and TRBJ1-3, with 7 bases identical to TRBD1. The CDR3 sequence is 16 residues long. Germline V gene data show CDR1 as MNHEY and CDR2 as SVGAGI. Trimming cost V 3 bases and J 0 bases; bases outside gene matches: 5. Written as DNA, the CDR3 is TGTGCCAGCAGTTATGGGGGGACAGTCTCTGGAAACACCATATATTTT. This sequence encodes CASSYGGTVSGNTIYF.

The chain carries TRBV5-4 and TRBJ1-2; TRBD1 might be the D (5 bases). Trimming removed 0 bases from V and 4 bases from J, with 13 bases in between. CDR1 and CDR2 (germline): SGHNT, YYREEE (reference sequence). This CDR3 is 15 amino acids long. This CDR3 is CASSLVWDRSYGYTF. Written as DNA, the CDR3 is TGTGCCAGCAGCTTGGTCTGGGACCGGAGCTATGGCTACACCTTC.

V and J are TRBV4-3 and TRBJ2-7; 12 positions agree with TRBD2. The V and J ends lost 2 bases and 2 bases, in that order; junction bases with no gene match: 4. The germline V gene has CDR1 LGHNA and CDR2 YSLEER. The CDR3 is made up of 16 amino acids. The CDR3 sequence: CASSQTRLAGAYEQYF. CDR3 sequence (DNA): TGCGCCAGCAGCCAAACAAGACTAGCGGGGGCCTACGAGCAGTACTTC.

The CDR3 region is CASSLNNEQFF. The CDR3 DNA follows: TGCGCCAGCAGCTTGAACAATGAGCAGTTCTTC. This chain uses TRBV5-1 with TRBJ2-1; D unclear. CDR1 and CDR2 from the germline V gene are SGHRS and YFSETQ. The CDR3 runs 11 residues. Trimming left V 1 base short and J 5 bases short, with 1 base between.

The gene calls are TRBV7-2 and TRBJ2-1; TRBD2 matches at 8 bases. Germline V gene data show CDR1 as SGHTA and CDR2 as FQGNSA. The CDR3 loop spans 18 amino acids. Trimming took 6 bases from V and 7 from J; bases not matched to a gene: 20. CDR3 amino acids: CASRPPFPQRGQGNEQFF. CDR3 DNA sequence: TGTGCCAGCAGGCCCCCTTTCCCTCAGCGGGGGCAGGGGAATGAGCAGTTCTTC.

The chain is built from TRBV30 and TRBJ1-5; no clear D gene. The V and J ends lost 1 base and 2 bases respectively, with 9 bases between them. This CDR3 is built from 14 residues. Looked up from germline, CDR1 is GTSNPN and CDR2 is SVGIG (reference sequence). This CDR3 is CAWSGGNGNQPQHF. For the CDR3, the DNA is TGTGCCTGGAGTGGAGGGAATGGCAATCAGCCCCAGCATTTT.

The chain has TRBV20-1 and TRBJ1-4; D is unclear. This CDR3 comprises 11 residues. V gave up 6 bases and J gave up 4 bases, with 6 bases separating them. CDR1 and CDR2 from the germline V gene are DFQATT and SNEGSKA (reference sequence). The CDR3 sequence: CSAFFNEKLFF. DNA of the CDR3: TGCAGTGCATTTTTTAATGAAAAACTGTTTTTT.

The J gene is TRBJ2-7, the V gene TRBV5-6; unclear D gene. The V and J ends lost 1 base and 2 bases respectively, with 7 bases between them. The germline V gene has CDR1 SGHDT and CDR2 YYEEEE. This CDR3 is built from 13 residues. CDR3 in amino acids: CASSLRLAYEQYF. The CDR3 coding sequence is TGTGCCAGCAGCTTGCGTCTAGCCTACGAGCAGTACTTC.

The chain couples TRBV5-4 to TRBJ2-5; D may be TRBD2 (7 bases). The CDR3 length is 15 residues. Deletions cut 4 bases from V and 0 bases from J, with 13 bases between. Per germline, CDR1 SGHNT and CDR2 YYREEE (reference sequence). CDR3 amino acids: CASSGGAGHQETQYF. CDR3 bases: TGTGCCAGCAGCGGGGGGGCGGGACACCAAGAGACCCAGTACTTC.

This sequence joins TRBV5-6 and TRBJ2-5; 8 bases agree with TRBD2. Germline V gives CDR1 SGHDT, CDR2 YYEEEE. Unmatched junction bases numbered 9, after V lost 4 bases and J lost 13 bases. The CDR3 sequence is 12 residues long. CDR3 sequence (DNA): TGTGCCAGCAGCCCGGTCAGCGGGGGCGCGTACTTC. It is translated as CASSPVSGGAYF.

The CDR3 sequence: CASSYPRGVGGDTQYF. Here the CDR3 DNA reads TGTGCCAGCAGTTACCCCCGCGGGGTGGGGGGAGATACGCAGTATTTT. This chain joins TRBV6-5 and TRBJ2-3; D might be TRBD2 (6 bases). Per the germline V gene, CDR1 is MNHEY and CDR2 is SVGAGI. V was cut by 2 bases and J by 5 bases, with 17 bases left in between. This CDR3 has 16 residues.

This clone turned up a few times. The J gene is TRBJ2-2, the V gene TRBV28; 9 bases map to TRBD2. Germline V gene sequence: CDR1 MDHEN, CDR2 SYDVKM. This CDR3 is built from 15 residues. Trimming cost V 2 bases and J 6 bases; bases outside gene matches: 4. CDR3 protein: CASSLRGGASGELFF. The DNA for the CDR3 is TGTGCCAGCAGTTTACGCGGGGGGGCCTCCGGGGAGCTGTTTTTT.

This clone was picked up a small number of times. The CDR3 loop reads CASGSMFLNEQFF. The CDR3 DNA is TGCGCCAGCGGGTCAATGTTCCTCAATGAGCAGTTCTTC. The chain has TRBV5-1 and TRBJ2-1; D remains unclear. The CDR3 covers 13 residues. V was pared by 7 bases and J by 6 bases, with 14 bases between. Looked up from germline, CDR1 is SGHRS and CDR2 is YFSETQ.

The chain joins TRBV6-5 to TRBJ1-1; D gene unclear. The CDR3 spans 13 residues. The ends were cut back, 2 bases at V and 5 bases at J, with 9 bases in the middle. Per the germline V gene, CDR1 is MNHEY and CDR2 is SVGAGI. The chain's CDR3 is CASSYRDGTEAFF. CDR3 sequence (DNA): TGTGCCAGCAGTTACAGGGATGGGACTGAAGCTTTCTTT.

J is TRBJ1-1 and V is TRBV14, with D unclear. Germline CDR1 is SGHDN and CDR2 is FVKESK. The CDR3 consists of 13 residues. V was trimmed by 4 bases and J by 0 bases, leaving 6 bases between them. For the CDR3, the DNA is TGTGCCAGCAGCCCGTGGATGAACACTGAAGCTTTCTTT. Encoded protein: CASSPWMNTEAFF.